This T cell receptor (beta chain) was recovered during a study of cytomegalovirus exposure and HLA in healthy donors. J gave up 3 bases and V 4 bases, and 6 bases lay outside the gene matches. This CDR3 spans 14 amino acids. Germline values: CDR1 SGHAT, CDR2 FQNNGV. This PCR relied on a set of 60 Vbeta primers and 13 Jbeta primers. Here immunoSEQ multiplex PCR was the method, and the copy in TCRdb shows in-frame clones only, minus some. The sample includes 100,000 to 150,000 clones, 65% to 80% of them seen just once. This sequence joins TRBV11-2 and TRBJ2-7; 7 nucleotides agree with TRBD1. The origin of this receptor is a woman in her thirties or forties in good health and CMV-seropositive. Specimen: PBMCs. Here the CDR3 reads CASSWDSNYYEQYF. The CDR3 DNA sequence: TGTGCCAGCAGCTGGGACAGCAATTACTACGAGCAGTACTTC.